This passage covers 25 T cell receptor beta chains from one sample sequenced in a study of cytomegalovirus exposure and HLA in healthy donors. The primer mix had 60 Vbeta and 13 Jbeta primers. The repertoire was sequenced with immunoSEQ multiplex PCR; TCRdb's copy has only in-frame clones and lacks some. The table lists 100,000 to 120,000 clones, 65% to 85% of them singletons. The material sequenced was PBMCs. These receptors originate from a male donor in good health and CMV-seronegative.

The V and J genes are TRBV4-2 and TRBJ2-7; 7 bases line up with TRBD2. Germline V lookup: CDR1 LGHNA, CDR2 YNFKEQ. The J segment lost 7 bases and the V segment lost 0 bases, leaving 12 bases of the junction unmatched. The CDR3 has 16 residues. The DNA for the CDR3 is TGTGCCAGCAGCCAAGATCCGGGCGGGCACGGGGGGGAGCAGTACTTC. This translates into CASSQDPGGHGGEQYF.

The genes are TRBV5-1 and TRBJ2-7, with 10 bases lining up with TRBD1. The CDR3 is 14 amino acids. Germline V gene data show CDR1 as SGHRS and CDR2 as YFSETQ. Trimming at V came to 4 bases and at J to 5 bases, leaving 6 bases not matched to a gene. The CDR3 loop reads CASSTTGTGDEQYF. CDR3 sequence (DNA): TGCGCCAGCAGCACCACCGGGACAGGGGACGAGCAGTACTTC.

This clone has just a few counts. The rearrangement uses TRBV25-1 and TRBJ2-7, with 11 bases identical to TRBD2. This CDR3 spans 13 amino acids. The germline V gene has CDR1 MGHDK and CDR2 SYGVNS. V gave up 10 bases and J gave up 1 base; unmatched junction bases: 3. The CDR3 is CATGTSGSYEQYF. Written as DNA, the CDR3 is TGTGCCACCGGGACTAGCGGTTCCTACGAGCAGTACTTC.

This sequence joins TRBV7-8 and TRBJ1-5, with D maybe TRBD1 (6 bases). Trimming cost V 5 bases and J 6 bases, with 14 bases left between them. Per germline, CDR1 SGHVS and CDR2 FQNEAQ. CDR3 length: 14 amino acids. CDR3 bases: TGTGCCAGCAGCCCCTCGACAGGAACTCAGCCCCAGCATTTT. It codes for CASSPSTGTQPQHF.

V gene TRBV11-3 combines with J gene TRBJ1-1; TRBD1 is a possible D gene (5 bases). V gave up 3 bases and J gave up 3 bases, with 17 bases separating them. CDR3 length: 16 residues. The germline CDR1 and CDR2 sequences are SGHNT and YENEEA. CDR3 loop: CASSFVLGLGDTEAFF. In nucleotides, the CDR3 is TGTGCCAGCAGCTTTGTACTGGGGTTAGGGGACACTGAAGCTTTCTTT.

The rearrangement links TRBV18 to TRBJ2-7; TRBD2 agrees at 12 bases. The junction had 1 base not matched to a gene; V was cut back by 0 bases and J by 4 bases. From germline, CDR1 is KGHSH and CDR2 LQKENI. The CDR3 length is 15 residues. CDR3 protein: CASSPPLAGGYEQYF. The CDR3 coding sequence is TGTGCCAGCTCACCACCGCTAGCGGGAGGGTACGAGCAGTACTTC.

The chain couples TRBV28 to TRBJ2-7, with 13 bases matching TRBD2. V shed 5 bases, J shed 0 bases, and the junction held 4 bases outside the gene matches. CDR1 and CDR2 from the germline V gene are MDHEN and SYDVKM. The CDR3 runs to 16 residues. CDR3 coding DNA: TGTGCCAGCAGTCCATGGACTAGCGGGGGCTCCTACGAGCAGTACTTC. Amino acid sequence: CASSPWTSGGSYEQYF.

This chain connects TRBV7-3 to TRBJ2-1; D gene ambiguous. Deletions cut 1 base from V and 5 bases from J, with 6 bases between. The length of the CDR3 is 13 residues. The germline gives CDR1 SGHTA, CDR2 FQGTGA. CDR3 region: CASSLNSDNEQFF. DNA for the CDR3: TGTGCCAGCAGCTTAAATTCGGACAATGAGCAGTTCTTC.

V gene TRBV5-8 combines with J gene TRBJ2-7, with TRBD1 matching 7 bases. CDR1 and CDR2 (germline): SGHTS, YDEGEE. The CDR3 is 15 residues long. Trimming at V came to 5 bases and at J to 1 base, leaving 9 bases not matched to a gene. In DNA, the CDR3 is TGTGCCAGCAGTTTTTACAGGGGCGGTTCCTACGAGCAGTACTTC. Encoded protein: CASSFYRGGSYEQYF.

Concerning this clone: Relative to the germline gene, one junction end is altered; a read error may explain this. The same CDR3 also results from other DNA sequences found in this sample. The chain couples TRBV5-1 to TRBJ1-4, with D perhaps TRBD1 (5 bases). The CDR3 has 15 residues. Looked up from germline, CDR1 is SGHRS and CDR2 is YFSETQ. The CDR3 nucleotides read TGCGCCAGTAGCTGGGGGGACGGAACTAATGAAAAACTGTTTTTT. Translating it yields CASSWGDGTNEKLFF. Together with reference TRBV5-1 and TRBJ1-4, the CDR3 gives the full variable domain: KAGVTQTPRYLIKTRGQQVTLSCSPISGHRSVSWYQQTPGQGLQFLFEYFSETQRNKGNFPGRFSGRQFSNSRSEMNVSTLELGDSALYLCASSWGDGTNEKLFFGSGTQLSVL.

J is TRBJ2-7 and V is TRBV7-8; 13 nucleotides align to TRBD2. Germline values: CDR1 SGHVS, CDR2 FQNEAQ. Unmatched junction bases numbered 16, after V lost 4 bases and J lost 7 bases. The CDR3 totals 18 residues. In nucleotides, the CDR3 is TGTGCCAGCAGCTCCTCCCGCCTCGGACTAGCGGGAGTGATGGAGCAGTACTTC. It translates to CASSSSRLGLAGVMEQYF. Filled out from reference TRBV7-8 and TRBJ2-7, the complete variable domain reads GAGVSQSPRYKVAKRGQDVALRCDPISGHVSLFWYQQALGQGPEFLTYFQNEAQLDKSGLPSDRFFAERPEGSVSTLKIQRTQQEDSAVYLCASSSSRLGLAGVMEQYFGPGTRLTVT.

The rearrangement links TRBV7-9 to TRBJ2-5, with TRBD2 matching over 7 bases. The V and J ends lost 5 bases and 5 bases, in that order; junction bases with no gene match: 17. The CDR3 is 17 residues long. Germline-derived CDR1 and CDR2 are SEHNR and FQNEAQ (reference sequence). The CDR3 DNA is TGTGCCAGCAGCCCCACTAGCGTGGTTCTTCCTCGGGAGACCCAGTACTTC. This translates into CASSPTSVVLPRETQYF.

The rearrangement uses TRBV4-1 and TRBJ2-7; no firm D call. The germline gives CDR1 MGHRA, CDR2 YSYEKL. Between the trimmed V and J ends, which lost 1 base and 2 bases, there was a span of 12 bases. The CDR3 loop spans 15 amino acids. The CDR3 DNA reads TGCGCCAGCAGCCAAGTGGCTGACTCCCCCTACGAGCAGTACTTC. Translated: CASSQVADSPYEQYF.

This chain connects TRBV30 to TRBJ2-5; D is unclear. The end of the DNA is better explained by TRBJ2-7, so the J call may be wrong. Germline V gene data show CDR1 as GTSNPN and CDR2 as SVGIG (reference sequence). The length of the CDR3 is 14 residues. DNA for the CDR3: TGTGCCTGGAGTTTAAACAGCATCTCCTACGAGCAGTACTTC. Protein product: CAWSLNSISYEQYF.

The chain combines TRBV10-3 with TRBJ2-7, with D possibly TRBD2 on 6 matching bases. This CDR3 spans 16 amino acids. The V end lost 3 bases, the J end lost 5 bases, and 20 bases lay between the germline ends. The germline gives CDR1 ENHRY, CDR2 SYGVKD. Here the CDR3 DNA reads TGTGCCATCAGTGATCATAAGCGGGTGCTTACTGACGAGCAGTACTTC. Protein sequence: CAISDHKRVLTDEQYF.

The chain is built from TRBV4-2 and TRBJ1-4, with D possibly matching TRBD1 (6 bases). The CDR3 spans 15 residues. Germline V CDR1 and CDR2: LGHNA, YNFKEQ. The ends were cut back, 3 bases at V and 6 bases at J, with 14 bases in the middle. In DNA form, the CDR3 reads TGTGCCAGCAGCCACGGGCAGGGGCGGGATGAAAAACTGTTTTTT. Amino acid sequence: CASSHGQGRDEKLFF.

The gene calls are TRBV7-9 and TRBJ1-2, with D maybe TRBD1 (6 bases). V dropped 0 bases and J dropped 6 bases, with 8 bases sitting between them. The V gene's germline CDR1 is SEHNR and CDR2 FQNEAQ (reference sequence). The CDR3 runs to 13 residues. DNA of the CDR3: TGTGCCAGCAGCTTAGCACAGGGTAATGGCTACACCTTC. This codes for CASSLAQGNGYTF.

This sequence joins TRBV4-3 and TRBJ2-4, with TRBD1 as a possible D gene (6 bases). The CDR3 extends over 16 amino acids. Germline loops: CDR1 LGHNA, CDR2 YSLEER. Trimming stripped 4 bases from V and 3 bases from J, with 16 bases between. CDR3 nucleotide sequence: TGCGCCAGCAGCCTATACACAGGGTCCGGCAAAAACATTCAGTACTTC. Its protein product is CASSLYTGSGKNIQYF.

CDR3 loop: CASSLRQGNQPQHF. The CDR3 DNA is TGTGCCAGCAGTTTACGACAGGGAAATCAGCCCCAGCATTTT. The V gene is TRBV27, the J gene TRBJ1-5; the match to TRBD1 covers 7 bases. Germline values: CDR1 MNHEY, CDR2 SMNVEV (reference sequence). After removal of 2 bases from V and 4 bases from J, the junction contained 2 bases not matched to a gene. The CDR3 consists of 14 residues.

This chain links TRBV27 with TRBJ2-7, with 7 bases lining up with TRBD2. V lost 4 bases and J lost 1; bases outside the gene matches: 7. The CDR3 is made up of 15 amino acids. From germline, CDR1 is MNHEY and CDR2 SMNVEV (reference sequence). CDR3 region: CASSYSAGRSYEQYF. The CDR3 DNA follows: TGTGCCAGCAGTTACTCAGCGGGAAGGTCCTACGAGCAGTACTTC.

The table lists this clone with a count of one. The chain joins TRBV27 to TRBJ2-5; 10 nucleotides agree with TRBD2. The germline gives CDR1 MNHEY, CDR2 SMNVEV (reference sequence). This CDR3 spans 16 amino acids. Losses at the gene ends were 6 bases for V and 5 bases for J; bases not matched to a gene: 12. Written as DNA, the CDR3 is TGTGCCAGCAGAAGCCTAGCGGGAGCTGCTCTCGAGACCCAGTACTTC. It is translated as CASRSLAGAALETQYF.

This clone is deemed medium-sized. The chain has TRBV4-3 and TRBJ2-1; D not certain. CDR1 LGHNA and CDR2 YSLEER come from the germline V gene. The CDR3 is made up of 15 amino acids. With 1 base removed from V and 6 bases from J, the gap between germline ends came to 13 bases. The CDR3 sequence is CASSQGARTANEQFF. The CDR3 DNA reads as TGCGCCAGCAGCCAAGGGGCTCGAACAGCCAATGAGCAGTTCTTC.

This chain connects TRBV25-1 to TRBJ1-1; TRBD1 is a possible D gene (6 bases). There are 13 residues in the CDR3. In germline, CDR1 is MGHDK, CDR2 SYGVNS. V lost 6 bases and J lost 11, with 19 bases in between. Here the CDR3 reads CASRGRGGMEAFF. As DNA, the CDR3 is TGTGCCAGCAGGGGGAGGGGGGGAATGGAGGCTTTCTTT.

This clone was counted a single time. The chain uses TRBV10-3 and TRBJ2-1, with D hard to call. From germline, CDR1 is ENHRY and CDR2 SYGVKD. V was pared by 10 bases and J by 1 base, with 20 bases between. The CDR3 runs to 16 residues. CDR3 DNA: TGTGCCACCATAGGAGCCCTTCAGAGGTCCTACAATGAGCAGTTCTTC. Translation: CATIGALQRSYNEQFF.

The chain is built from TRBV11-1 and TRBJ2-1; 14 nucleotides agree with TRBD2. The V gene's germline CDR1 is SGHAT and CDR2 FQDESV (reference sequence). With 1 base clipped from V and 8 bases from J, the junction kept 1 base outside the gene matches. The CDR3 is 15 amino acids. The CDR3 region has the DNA TGTGCCAGCAGCTTAGGGACTAGCGGGAGGTATGAGCAGTTCTTC. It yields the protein CASSLGTSGRYEQFF.